These T cell receptor beta chains were read from a single sample in a study of control samples from healthy donors and cancer patients. The data were produced by immunoSEQ multiplex PCR, yet TCRdb's version contains in-frame clones alone and is incomplete. The table lists 180,000 or so clones, roughly nine tenths of them singletons. Material for sequencing was blood. These receptors originate from a woman in her thirties in good health. Each CDR3 is given with its conserved first and last residue. A D gene is named only where the DNA matches it firmly. Rows give clone size only sometimes, using once, few, many, or a class for an expanded clone.

j_call clone_size cdr3_length d_call v_call cdr3_aa cdr3_nt
TRBJ2-7 once 13 TRBD1 TRBV5-1 CASSPDRSYEQYF TGCGCCAGCAGCCCGGACAGGAGCTACGAGCAGTACTTC
TRBJ1-2 once 15 TRBD1 TRBV11-2 CASSLEFGQGYGYTF TGTGCCAGCAGCTTAGAATTTGGACAGGGCTATGGCTACACCTTC
TRBJ1-4 once 15 TRBD1 TRBV7-2 CASSPSQGGGEKLFF TGTGCCAGCAGTCCATCCCAGGGGGGTGGTGAAAAACTGTTTTTT
TRBJ2-3 few 15 - TRBV11-3 CASSLGVSWTDTQYF TGTGCCAGCAGCTTAGGGGTAAGCTGGACAGATACGCAGTATTTT
TRBJ2-2 once 15 - TRBV18 CASSPLLGNTGELFF TGTGCCAGCTCACCACTTCTAGGGAACACCGGGGAGCTGTTTTTT
TRBJ2-3 - 14 - TRBV6-4 CASSELLFTDTQYF TGTGCCAGCAGTGAACTACTATTCACAGATACGCAGTATTTT
TRBJ1-1 - 13 TRBD1 TRBV20-1 CSASTGGYTEAFF TGCAGTGCTAGTACAGGGGGGTACACTGAAGCTTTCTTT
TRBJ1-5 - 13 - TRBV25-1 CASSEEENQPQHF TGTGCCAGCAGTGAGGAGGAGAATCAGCCCCAGCATTTT
TRBJ1-3 few 17 - TRBV7-8 CASSLDGARSSGNTIYF TGTGCCAGCAGCTTAGATGGAGCACGAAGCTCTGGAAACACCATATATTTT
TRBJ1-2 - 14 TRBD1 TRBV29-1 CSVEGQGTNYGYTF TGCAGCGTTGAGGGACAGGGGACTAACTATGGCTACACCTTC
TRBJ2-5 - 13 - TRBV18 CASSHSGEETQYF TGTGCCAGCTCACACTCAGGGGAAGAGACCCAGTACTTC
TRBJ1-4 once 15 TRBD1 TRBV7-9 CASSEEGQANEKLFF TGTGCCAGCAGCGAAGAGGGACAGGCAAATGAAAAACTGTTTTTT
TRBJ1-1 - 14 - TRBV21-1 CASSKEAGNTEAFF TGTGCCAGCAGCAAAGAGGCGGGGAACACTGAAGCTTTCTTT
TRBJ2-1 few 14 - TRBV6-4 CASSEGGAHNEQFF TGTGCCAGCAGTGAAGGGGGGGCCCACAATGAGCAGTTCTTC
TRBJ2-5 - 13 - TRBV5-6 CASSHSYQETQYF TGTGCCAGCAGCCACAGTTACCAAGAGACCCAGTACTTC
TRBJ2-5 - 13 - TRBV28 CASSLSGAKTQYF TGTGCCAGCAGTTTATCCGGGGCAAAGACCCAGTACTTC
TRBJ1-2 - 14 - TRBV14 CASSQSSRAYGYTF TGTGCCAGCAGCCAGTCGAGCAGGGCCTATGGCTACACCTTC
TRBJ1-6 - 14 - TRBV5-1 CASSFGTYNSPLHF TGCGCCAGCAGCTTTGGGACCTATAATTCACCCCTCCACTTT
TRBJ1-1 - 12 - TRBV19 CASRDGNTEAFF TGTGCCAGCCGGGACGGGAACACTGAAGCTTTCTTT
TRBJ1-1 - 11 - TRBV19 CASSRGSEAFF TGTGCCAGTAGTAGGGGGTCTGAAGCTTTCTTT
TRBJ2-2 - 15 - TRBV19 CASSTGTPNTGELFF TGTGCCAGTAGTACCGGGACACCGAACACCGGGGAGCTGTTTTTT
TRBJ1-2 - 12 - TRBV3-1/TRBV3-2 CASSQGAYGYTF TGTGCCAGCAGCCAGGGGGCGTATGGCTACACCTTC
TRBJ2-7 - 15 TRBD2 TRBV27 CASSRTSLSSYEQYF TGTGCCAGCAGTAGGACTAGCCTAAGCTCCTACGAGCAGTACTTC
TRBJ2-3 - 16 TRBD2 TRBV7-8 CASSTAGTSRTDTQYF TGTGCCAGCAGCACCGCCGGGACTAGCCGCACAGATACGCAGTATTTT
TRBJ1-5 - 14 TRBD1 TRBV6-5 CASVRQGGNQPQHF TGTGCCAGCGTACGACAGGGGGGCAATCAGCCCCAGCATTTT
TRBJ2-5 - 16 TRBD2 TRBV5-4 CASSPRLAGEVKTQYF TGTGCCAGCAGCCCGCGACTAGCGGGAGAGGTAAAGACCCAGTACTTC
TRBJ2-5 - 14 TRBD2 TRBV6-6 CASSYSGAQETQYF TGTGCCAGCAGTTACAGCGGGGCCCAAGAGACCCAGTACTTC
TRBJ2-7 - 15 TRBD1 TRBV6-2/TRBV6-3 CASSYLGQGVYEQYF TGTGCCAGCAGTTATCTCGGACAGGGGGTTTACGAGCAGTACTTC
TRBJ1-4 - 14 TRBD1 TRBV28 CASSLDRGREKLFF TGTGCCAGCAGTTTGGACAGGGGGCGAGAAAAACTGTTTTTT